The rows below give T cell receptor beta chains drawn from one sample of a study of beta chain features in type 1 diabetes. The assay was immunoSEQ multiplex PCR, and TCRdb's table has in-frame clones only and misses some. Counted here are over 600,000 clones, 9.5% to 15% occurring once; the ten biggest clones make up more than 0.09%. The material sequenced was naive CD4+ T cells from blood. All receptors come from a man aged 25-45 years with type 1 diabetes. Both conserved end residues are part of each CDR3. D genes are given only for firm matches. Clone sizes are given selectively: once, few, many, or a class where the clone is expanded.

j_gene,v_gene,abundance,d_gene,CDR3nt,CDR3aa
TRBJ1-2,TRBV6-5,few,TRBD1,TGTGCCAGCAGCCCGGGACAGGGGGCTGATGGCTACACCTTC,CASSPGQGADGYTF
TRBJ1-6,TRBV6-5,-,TRBD1,TGTGCCAGCAGCAGGGGGAGGGTCCCGAATTCACCCCTCCACTTT,CASSRGRVPNSPLHF
TRBJ2-5,TRBV5-1,few,TRBD1,TGCGCCAGCAGCTTGGGAACCGGGACAGTCCAAGAGACCCAGTACTTC,CASSLGTGTVQETQYF
TRBJ2-1,TRBV7-3,few,TRBD2,TGTGCCAGCAGCTTAAGGGGCGGGACTAGCGGGGGCCTGGACAATGAGCAGTTCTTC,CASSLRGGTSGGLDNEQFF
TRBJ2-5,TRBV5-1,-,TRBD1,TGCGCCAGCAGCTTGGCCGGGACAGGGTACCAAGAGACCCAGTACTTC,CASSLAGTGYQETQYF
TRBJ1-6,TRBV25-1,few,-,TGTGCCAGCAGTGAAGGAGGGGGGCCGAATTCACCCCTCCACTTT,CASSEGGGPNSPLHF
TRBJ2-5,TRBV11-2,-,TRBD1,TGTGCCAGCAGCTTGTACTTTGGACAGGGGGCGCGGGAGACCCAGTACTTC,CASSLYFGQGARETQYF
TRBJ2-7,TRBV6-1,few,-,TGTGCCAGCAGTGAAGTATGGAGCCAGGTCAGCTCCTACGAGCAGTACTTC,CASSEVWSQVSSYEQYF
TRBJ2-3,TRBV5-6,-,-,TGTGCCAGCAGCTTGGGTGGGGCAGATACGCAGTATTTT,CASSLGGADTQYF
TRBJ2-5,TRBV5-1,-,TRBD1,TGCGCCAGCAGCCAAACGACAGGGGGAATCCAAGAGACCCAGTACTTC,CASSQTTGGIQETQYF
TRBJ1-5,TRBV5-1,few,-,TGCGCCAGCAGCTTCGAGGGTGTGGGACAGCCCCAGCATTTT,CASSFEGVGQPQHF
TRBJ1-6,TRBV28,-,TRBD1,TGTGCCAGCAGTTTGGGAGGGACAGCTAATTCACCCCTCCACTTT,CASSLGGTANSPLHF